This entry is about one T cell receptor beta chain. The sample originates from a study of blood T cell repertoires in COVID-19. Study-level information: Researchers got acute and convalescent COVID-19 samples from the United States, Italy and Spain. PBMCs, B-cell-depleted T cells, or T cells provided the cDNA or gDNA that made up the material.

Germline V gene data show CDR1 as LNHDA and CDR2 as SQIVND (reference sequence). This CDR3 spans 16 amino acids. V was clipped by 3 bases and J by 5 bases; unmatched bases: 8. In the original analysis: Amplification of reference gene primers was used by the study to estimate nucleated cell counts. TCRdb's table, derived via immunoSEQ multiplex PCR, lists solely in-frame clones and lacks some. V and J calls and clone size follow that table, whereas D and trimming were derived from the DNA. Altogether about 55,000 clones are present, about 93% being singletons, with the ten largest covering approximately 15%.

The chain employs TRBV19 and TRBJ2-2; TRBD1 matches 8 bases. Sequenced sample: peripheral blood. This receptor was taken from a man older than 75 with acute or convalescent COVID-19. In nucleotides, the CDR3 is TGTGCCAGTAGTATCCCAGGGGGCATTAGGACCGGGGAGCTGTTTTTT. This translates into CASSIPGGIRTGELFF.